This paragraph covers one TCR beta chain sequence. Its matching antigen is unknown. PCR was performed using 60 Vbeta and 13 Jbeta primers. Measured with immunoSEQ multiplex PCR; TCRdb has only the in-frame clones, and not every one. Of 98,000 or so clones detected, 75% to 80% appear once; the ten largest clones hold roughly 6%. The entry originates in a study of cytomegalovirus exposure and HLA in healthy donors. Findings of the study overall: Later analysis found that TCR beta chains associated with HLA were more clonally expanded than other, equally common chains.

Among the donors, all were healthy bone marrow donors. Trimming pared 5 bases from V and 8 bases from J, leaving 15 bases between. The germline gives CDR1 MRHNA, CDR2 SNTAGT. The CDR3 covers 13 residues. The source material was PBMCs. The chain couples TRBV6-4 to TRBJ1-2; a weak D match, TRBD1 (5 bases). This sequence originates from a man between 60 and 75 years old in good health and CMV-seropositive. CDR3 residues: CASSRGQGLGYTF. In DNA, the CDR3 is TGTGCCAGCAGTAGAGGCCAGGGATTGGGCTACACCTTC.